Following are 30 T cell receptor beta chains from one sample sequenced in a study of blood T cell repertoires in COVID-19. The table came from immunoSEQ multiplex PCR; TCRdb's copy has only in-frame clones and leaves some out. This sample yields around 15,000 clones, of which about 85% are seen a single time; roughly 15% belongs to the top ten. Sequencing used peripheral blood. The receptors come from a human donor in a cohort sampled during active COVID-19.

The chain's CDR3 is CASSQVAGITEAFF. CDR3 DNA: TGCGCCAGCAGCCAAGTTGCCGGGATCACTGAAGCTTTCTTT. The chain combines TRBV4-1 with TRBJ1-1; D not certain. Germline V gene data show CDR1 as MGHRA and CDR2 as YSYEKL. Trimming shortened V by 1 base and J by 4 bases, and 10 bases separated the two germline ends. This CDR3 is built from 14 residues.

V is TRBV21-1 and J is TRBJ1-1; the DNA was not compared with TRBD1, the D call given in the table. TRBV21-1 is designated a pseudogene. The CDR3 length is 14 residues. DNA for the CDR3: TGTGCCAGCAGCACTGGGACAGGGGACACTGAAGCTTTCTTT. Translated: CASSTGTGDTEAFF.

The rearrangement links TRBV2 to TRBJ1-4; D call uncertain. This CDR3 has 14 residues. Germline V gene lookup returns CDR1 SNHLY and CDR2 FYNNEI. V lost 0 bases, J lost 5 bases, and 7 bases lay in between. The CDR3 reads CASSEALGNEKLFF. CDR3 coding DNA: TGTGCCAGCAGTGAAGCGCTGGGCAATGAAAAACTGTTTTTT.

V usage is TRBV19 and J usage is TRBJ1-5; 8 nucleotides agree with TRBD1. From germline, CDR1 is LNHDA and CDR2 SQIVND (reference sequence). The CDR3 covers 16 residues. V lost 4 bases, J lost 4 bases, and 9 bases stayed unmatched. The CDR3 nucleotides are TGTGCCAGTAGTAGGACAGGGAGTGATCCAAATCAGCCCCAGCATTTT. It codes for CASSRTGSDPNQPQHF.

The V call is TRBV11-2, the J call TRBJ2-5, with 8 bases aligning to TRBD1. The J segment lost 5 bases and the V segment lost 5 bases, leaving 7 bases of the junction unmatched. Germline V CDR1 and CDR2: SGHAT, FQNNGV. This CDR3 has 14 residues. The CDR3 DNA is TGTGCCAGCAGCCTCAACAGGGGGTCCGAGACCCAGTACTTC. Translation: CASSLNRGSETQYF.

J is TRBJ2-5 and V is TRBV19, with 11 bases matching TRBD1. Trimming took 6 bases from V and 1 from J; bases not matched to a gene: 4. In germline, CDR1 is LNHDA, CDR2 SQIVND (reference sequence). There are 15 residues in the CDR3. For the CDR3, the DNA is TGTGCCAGTAGGGACAGGGGGCGGTTCCAAGAGACCCAGTACTTC. Residues: CASRDRGRFQETQYF.

The rearrangement uses TRBV7-8 and TRBJ1-2, with a tentative D call TRBD1 (6 bases). The CDR3 has 19 residues. Germline CDR1 reads SGHVS; CDR2 reads FQNEAQ. V was cut by 6 bases and J by 10 bases, with 36 bases left in between. The CDR3 here is CASSLRGIDPTGTPPHYTF. The CDR3 DNA reads TGTGCCAGCAGTCTACGCGGCATCGATCCTACAGGGACCCCACCCCACTACACCTTC.

V gene TRBV5-1 combines with J gene TRBJ1-3, with D possibly TRBD1 on 5 matching bases. This CDR3 has 16 amino acids. Per germline, CDR1 SGHRS and CDR2 YFSETQ. Trimming left V 0 bases short and J 2 bases short, with 12 bases between. The CDR3 sequence: CASSLDPGTTGNTIYF. The CDR3 DNA sequence: TGCGCCAGCAGCTTGGATCCGGGGACTACTGGAAACACCATATATTTT.

This chain joins TRBV29-1 and TRBJ1-1; D call uncertain. This CDR3 comprises 11 residues. The germline V and J ends were trimmed by 8 bases and 1 base, with 8 bases remaining between them. Per germline, CDR1 SQVTM and CDR2 ANQGSEA. The CDR3 sequence: CSILRNTEAFF. The CDR3 bases are TGCAGCATCCTGAGGAACACTGAAGCTTTCTTT.

This chain links TRBV20-1 with TRBJ1-2; the D is unclear. This CDR3 has 11 amino acids. The germline V and J ends were trimmed by 4 bases and 3 bases, with 6 bases remaining between them. Germline CDR1 DFQATT, CDR2 SNEGSKA (reference sequence). This CDR3 is CSAKQDYGYTF. CDR3 in DNA: TGCAGTGCTAAGCAGGACTATGGCTACACCTTC.

The chain combines TRBV7-2 with TRBJ2-3, with 7 bases identical to TRBD2. V was pared by 0 bases and J by 3 bases, with 3 bases of the junction left unmatched. Germline V gene lookup returns CDR1 SGHTA and CDR2 FQGNSA. This CDR3 contains 15 residues. The CDR3 protein is CASSLASSGTDTQYF. The CDR3 region has the DNA TGTGCCAGCAGCTTAGCGAGTAGCGGGACAGATACGCAGTATTTT. Complete variable domain (other parts from reference TRBV7-2 and TRBJ2-3): GAGVSQSPSNKVTEKGKDVELRCDPISGHTALYWYRQSLGQGLEFLIYFQGNSAPDKSGLPSDRFSAERTGGSVSTLTIQRTQQEDSAVYLCASSLASSGTDTQYFGPGTRLTVL.

The chain links TRBV5-1 to TRBJ2-1; perhaps TRBD1 as D (6 bases). From germline, CDR1 is SGHRS and CDR2 YFSETQ. The germline V and J ends were trimmed by 0 bases and 7 bases, with 20 bases remaining between them. There are 17 residues in the CDR3. The CDR3: CASSLALRTDRLNEQFF. The CDR3, as DNA: TGCGCCAGCAGCTTGGCCCTGAGGACCGACAGGTTGAATGAGCAGTTCTTC.

J is TRBJ2-3 and V is TRBV29-1; D not certain. V was cut by 4 bases and J by 6 bases, with 8 bases left in between. The CDR3 is 11 residues long. Per the germline V gene, CDR1 is SQVTM and CDR2 is ANQGSEA. The CDR3 bases are TGCAGCGTTGGTAGGCGGGATACGCAGTATTTT. It is translated as CSVGRRDTQYF.

The chain recombines TRBV19 with TRBJ1-5, with D possibly TRBD1 on 6 matching bases. CDR1 LNHDA and CDR2 SQIVND come from the germline V gene (reference sequence). The CDR3 totals 16 residues. Trimming shortened V by 3 bases and J by 0 bases, and 12 bases separated the two germline ends. The CDR3 DNA sequence: TGTGCCAGTAGTATGGAGACAGGATATAGCAATCAGCCCCAGCATTTT. It specifies CASSMETGYSNQPQHF.

This rearrangement joins TRBV19 to TRBJ2-2; 8 positions agree with TRBD2. V lost 3 bases to trimming and J lost 3 bases; unmatched junction nucleotides: 6. CDR3 length: 16 amino acids. Germline V gene sequence: CDR1 LNHDA, CDR2 SQIVND (reference sequence). The CDR3 protein is CASSISGGQYTGELFF. For the CDR3, the DNA is TGTGCCAGTAGTATCTCGGGGGGGCAATACACCGGGGAGCTGTTTTTT. Complete variable domain (other parts from reference TRBV19 and TRBJ2-2): DGGITQSPKYLFRKEGQNVTLSCEQNLNHDAMYWYRQDPGQGLRLIYYSQIVNDFQKGDIAEGYSVSREKKESFPLTVTSAQKNPTAFYLCASSISGGQYTGELFFGEGSRLTVL.

This CDR3 is CASSQGWNTEAFF. The CDR3 DNA is TGTGCCAGCAGCCAGGGATGGAACACTGAAGCTTTCTTT. V is TRBV27 and J is TRBJ1-1, with D possibly being TRBD1 (5 bases). From germline, CDR1 is MNHEY and CDR2 SMNVEV (reference sequence). Trimming stripped 6 bases from V and 1 base from J, with 9 bases between. The CDR3 has 13 residues.

The CDR3 DNA is TGTGCCAGCTCTTGGATAGAGGGCACCGGGGAGCTGTTTTTT. Its translation: CASSWIEGTGELFF. The chain has TRBV18 and TRBJ2-2, with D perhaps TRBD2 (5 bases). The CDR3 is 14 residues long. The V end was cut by 6 bases, the J end by 4 bases, with 12 bases between. Per germline, CDR1 KGHSH and CDR2 LQKENI. Drawing the rest from reference TRBV18 and TRBJ2-2, the complete variable domain is NAGVMQNPRHLVRRRGQEARLRCSPMKGHSHVYWYRQLPEEGLKFMVYLQKENIIDESGMPKERFSAEFPKEGPSILRIQQVVRGDSAAYFCASSWIEGTGELFFGEGSRLTVL.

CDR3 nucleotide sequence: TGTGCCAGCAGCTCCCGTCAATCAGCAGGGGGACCAGATACGCAGTATTTT. This codes for CASSSRQSAGGPDTQYF. The chain employs TRBV11-2 and TRBJ2-3; TRBD1 agrees at 7 bases. The CDR3 spans 17 residues. CDR1 and CDR2 from the germline V gene are SGHAT and FQNNGV. V was pared by 4 bases and J by 4 bases, with 14 bases of the junction left unmatched.

The chain carries TRBV27 and TRBJ1-2, with D unresolved. Trimming left V 0 bases short and J 6 bases short, with 17 bases between. The CDR3 contains 16 residues. Germline values: CDR1 MNHEY, CDR2 SMNVEV (reference sequence). CDR3 in amino acids: CASSLSWETRRNGYTF. DNA of the CDR3: TGTGCCAGCAGTTTATCGTGGGAGACTCGGCGGAATGGCTACACCTTC.

V usage is TRBV12-5 and J usage is TRBJ1-2, with D maybe TRBD1 (5 bases). The CDR3 contains 14 residues. V lost 6 bases and J lost 0, with 11 bases in between. Germline lookup yields CDR1 LGHNT and CDR2 FRNRAP. As DNA, the CDR3 is TGTGCTAGTGGACCGACAGACGCTAACTATGGCTACACCTTC. Protein sequence: CASGPTDANYGYTF.

The chain links TRBV2 to TRBJ2-5; TRBD1 matches 8 bases. From germline, CDR1 is SNHLY and CDR2 FYNNEI. The CDR3 is made up of 15 amino acids. J lost 5 bases, V lost 5 bases, and 10 bases had no gene match. The CDR3 nucleotides are TGTGCCAGCAGTACCCAGGGGGCTCTGCGGGAGACCCAGTACTTC. Protein product: CASSTQGALRETQYF.

This chain connects TRBV4-1 to TRBJ1-5; TRBD1 is a possible D gene (5 bases). CDR3 size: 13 residues. V was clipped by 1 base and J by 5 bases, with 6 bases between them. The germline CDR1 and CDR2 sequences are MGHRA and YSYEKL. The CDR3 spells CASSQGRDQPQHF. Here the CDR3 DNA reads TGCGCCAGCAGCCAAGGCAGGGATCAGCCCCAGCATTTT.

This clone was detected once. The chain is built from TRBV24-1 and TRBJ2-1; TRBD2 agrees at 12 bases. This CDR3 is 17 amino acids long. V was pared by 7 bases and J by 4 bases, with 10 bases of the junction left unmatched. From germline, CDR1 is KGHDR and CDR2 SFDVKD. The CDR3 DNA reads TGTGCCACCAGAGGACTAGCGGGGTCAGCGGATTACAATGAGCAGTTCTTC. This translates into CATRGLAGSADYNEQFF.

This chain links TRBV6-2 or TRBV6-3 with TRBJ2-2; D gene unclear. V was clipped by 4 bases and J by 5 bases, with 11 bases between them. Germline V gene lookup returns CDR1 MNHEY and CDR2 SVGEGT. There are 14 residues in the CDR3. DNA for the CDR3: TGTGCCAGCAGTTTACCACCGACTACCGGGGAGCTGTTTTTT. It yields the protein CASSLPPTTGELFF.

This rearrangement joins TRBV5-1 to TRBJ2-5, with D possibly being TRBD2 (6 bases). The CDR3 totals 14 residues. Germline CDR1 and CDR2: SGHRS and YFSETQ. Trimming removed 4 bases at V and 2 bases at J, with 12 bases between. CDR3 protein: CASSRGSEQETQYF. In DNA, the CDR3 is TGCGCCAGCAGCCGGGGGTCCGAACAAGAGACCCAGTACTTC.

The chain has TRBV3-1 (or the pseudogene TRBV3-2) and TRBJ2-7; D gene unclear. Trimming took 1 base from V and 0 from J, leaving 7 bases between them. The length of the CDR3 is 14 residues. Germline V CDR1 and CDR2: LGHDT, YNNKEL (reference sequence). CDR3 DNA sequence: TGTGCCAGCAGCCAAGTTCCGAGCTCCTACGAGCAGTACTTC. This sequence encodes CASSQVPSSYEQYF.

V is TRBV7-9 and J is TRBJ2-7; possible D gene TRBD2, 6 bases. Trimming pared 4 bases from V and 5 bases from J, leaving 9 bases between. Germline V gene sequence: CDR1 SEHNR, CDR2 FQNEAQ (reference sequence). This CDR3 contains 12 residues. The CDR3 loop is CASSSDYHEQYF. Here the CDR3 DNA reads TGTGCCAGCAGCTCGGACTACCACGAGCAGTACTTC.

The chain is built from TRBV15 and TRBJ2-1; 7 bases line up with TRBD2. The ends lost 5 bases at V and 1 base at J; junction bases unmatched: 2. Germline V gives CDR1 LNHNV, CDR2 YYDKDF (reference sequence). This CDR3 region has 14 residues. CDR3 loop: CATSWEGSYNEQFF. The CDR3 DNA reads TGTGCCACCAGCTGGGAGGGGTCCTACAATGAGCAGTTCTTC.

Note on this clone: The junction differs from germline at one of its ends, possibly a read error. The V call is TRBV18, the J call TRBJ2-2, with D perhaps TRBD1 (6 bases). This CDR3 comprises 17 residues. Looked up from germline, CDR1 is KGHSH and CDR2 is LQKENI. CDR3 DNA sequence: TGTGCCAGCTCACCGGGGCGACAGGAGACGAAGACCGGGGAGCTGTTTTTT. Amino acid sequence: CASSPGRQETKTGELFF.

The rearrangement uses TRBV20-1 and TRBJ1-4, with D unresolved. Trimming stripped 3 bases from V and 7 bases from J, with 15 bases between. CDR1 is DFQATT, CDR2 SNEGSKA, per germline (reference sequence). The CDR3 loop spans 14 amino acids. The CDR3 protein is CSASARWAGEKLFF. CDR3 coding DNA: TGCAGTGCTAGTGCTAGGTGGGCGGGTGAAAAACTGTTTTTT.